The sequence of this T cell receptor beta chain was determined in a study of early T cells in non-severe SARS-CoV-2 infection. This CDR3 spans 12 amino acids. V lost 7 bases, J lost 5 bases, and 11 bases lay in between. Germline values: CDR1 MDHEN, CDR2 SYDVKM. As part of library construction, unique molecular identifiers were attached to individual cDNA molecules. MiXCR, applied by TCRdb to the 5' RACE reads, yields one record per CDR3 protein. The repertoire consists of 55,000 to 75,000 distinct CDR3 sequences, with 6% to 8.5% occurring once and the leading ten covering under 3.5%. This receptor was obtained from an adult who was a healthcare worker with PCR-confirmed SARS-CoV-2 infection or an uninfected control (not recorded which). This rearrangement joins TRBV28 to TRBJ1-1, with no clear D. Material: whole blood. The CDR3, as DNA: TGTGCCAGCACCTTACCGACAACTGAAGCTTTCTTT. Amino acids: CASTLPTTEAFF.